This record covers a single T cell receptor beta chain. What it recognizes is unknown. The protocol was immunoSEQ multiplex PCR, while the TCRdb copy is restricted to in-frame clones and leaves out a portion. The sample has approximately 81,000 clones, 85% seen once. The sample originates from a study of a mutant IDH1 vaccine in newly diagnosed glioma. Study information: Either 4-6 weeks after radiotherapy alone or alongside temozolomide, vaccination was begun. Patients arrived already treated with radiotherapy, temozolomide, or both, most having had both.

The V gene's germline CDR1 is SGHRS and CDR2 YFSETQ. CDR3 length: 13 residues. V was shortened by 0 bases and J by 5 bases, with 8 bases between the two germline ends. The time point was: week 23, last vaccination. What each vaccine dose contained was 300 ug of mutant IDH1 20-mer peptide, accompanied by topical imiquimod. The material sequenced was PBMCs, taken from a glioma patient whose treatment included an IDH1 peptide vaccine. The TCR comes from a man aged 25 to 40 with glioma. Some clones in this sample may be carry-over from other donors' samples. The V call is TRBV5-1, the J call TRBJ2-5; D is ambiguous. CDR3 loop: CASSLVLGETQYF. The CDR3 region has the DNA TGCGCCAGCAGCTTGGTCCTGGGCGAGACCCAGTACTTC.